This is a list of T cell receptor beta chains from one sample in a study of T-cell reconstitution after alpha-beta-depleted transplantation in children. TCRdb re-called the PCR reads through MiXCR, storing one row per CDR3 protein. The sample gives hundreds of thousands of distinct CDR3 sequences, around 12% of which show up once; 0.79% is in the top ten. The sample consisted of PBMCs, taken before TCRalphabeta/CD19-depleted stem cell transplant. Receptors were obtained from a girl aged 2-10 years with congenital amegakaryocytic thrombocytopenia, due to receive a stem cell transplant. The CDR3 runs from the conserved cysteine through the conserved F or W. D genes are given only for firm matches. Where a row states a size, it is once, few, many or the class of an expanded clone; other rows omit it.

CDR3 DNA | CDR3 protein | J gene | clone size | D gene | V gene
TGTGCCAGCACCCAAAACCCGATTAACTATGGCTACACCTTC | CASTQNPINYGYTF | TRBJ1-2 | many | - | TRBV12-3/TRBV12-4
TGTGCCAGCAGTCCAGTCCAGGGGGAAGCTTTCTTT | CASSPVQGEAFF | TRBJ1-1 | many | - | TRBV12-3/TRBV12-4
TGTGCCAGCAGCCAGACCCGACCGATGAACACTGAAGCTTTCTTT | CASSQTRPMNTEAFF | TRBJ1-1 | - | - | TRBV5-6
TGTGCCAGCAGCTTATGGGCAGACTCCTACGAGCAGTACTTC | CASSLWADSYEQYF | TRBJ2-7 | - | - | TRBV7-8
TGTGCCAGCAGCCAAGTTTGGCAGGGGAAGACCGGGGAGCTGTTTTTT | CASSQVWQGKTGELFF | TRBJ2-2 | - | - | TRBV4-2
TGTGCCAGCAGAAAGGGACAGGCCCGCGACACTGAAGCTTTCTTT | CASRKGQARDTEAFF | TRBJ1-1 | many | TRBD1 | TRBV12-3/TRBV12-4
TGTGCCACCAGTGGGGGTCTTCTCGACGAGCAGTACTTC | CATSGGLLDEQYF | TRBJ2-7 | - | - | TRBV24-1
TGCAGTGCTAGGCAACCTGGGGGAGGCTACACCTTC | CSARQPGGGYTF | TRBJ1-2 | many | - | TRBV20-1
TGTGCCAGCAGTTTAATCCGTCGGGCGGGAGGGTTGTTGGATATCGGGCAGCAGTACTTC | CASSLIRRAGGLLDIGQQYF | TRBJ2-7 | few | TRBD2 | TRBV27
TGTGCCAGCAGAACCGCTAGCGGGAGCTCCTACAATGAGCAGTTCTTC | CASRTASGSSYNEQFF | TRBJ2-1 | many | TRBD2 | TRBV7-9
TGTGCCAGCAGCGAGACCCCCCTGGAACATCTAGAGATTCAGTACTTC | CASSETPLEHLEIQYF | TRBJ2-4 | few | - | TRBV5-5
TGCAGCGTTGTCCCGGGCCCCCTCACGGCCGGGGAGCTGTTTTTT | CSVVPGPLTAGELFF | TRBJ2-2 | - | - | TRBV29-1
TGCGCCAGCAGCCAAGAAGAGAGCGGCGCAACTAATGAAAAACTGTTTTTT | CASSQEESGATNEKLFF | TRBJ1-4 | many | - | TRBV4-1
TGTGCCACCAGCAGAGAGTCACTAGCGGAAGAGACCCAGTACTTC | CATSRESLAEETQYF | TRBJ2-5 | many | TRBD2 | TRBV15
TGCGCCAGCAGCTTGGTGTCCACGCTCAATGAGCAGTTCTTC | CASSLVSTLNEQFF | TRBJ2-1 | many | - | TRBV5-1
TGCAGTGCCTGGTGGGGACAGGGGGCTTCCTACGAGCAGTACTTC | CSAWWGQGASYEQYF | TRBJ2-7 | - | TRBD1 | TRBV20-1
TGCAGTGCTTCAACAGGGATTCCTTATAATTCACCCCTCCACTTT | CSASTGIPYNSPLHF | TRBJ1-6 | few | - | TRBV20-1
TGTGCCAGCAGCTTATCGGGCCCATCGGGGCCCCAGCATTTT | CASSLSGPSGPQHF | TRBJ1-5 | few | - | TRBV7-2
TGCGCCAGCAGCCCGCAACAGGGGGCGACCTATGGCTACACCTTC | CASSPQQGATYGYTF | TRBJ1-2 | - | TRBD1 | TRBV4-1
TGTGCCACCAGTGACCCCAACAGGGGTAGTCGCACAGATACGCAGTATTTT | CATSDPNRGSRTDTQYF | TRBJ2-3 | - | TRBD1 | TRBV10-3
TGTGCCTGGACCCCGGACACGAACACTGAAGCTTTCTTT | CAWTPDTNTEAFF | TRBJ1-1 | many | - | TRBV30
TGTGCCAGTAGTATATATCTGAGCGGGAGCTCCTACAATGAGCAGTTCTTC | CASSIYLSGSSYNEQFF | TRBJ2-1 | many | TRBD2 | TRBV19
TGCGCCAGCAGTGAACACCGGTCGATCTACAATGAGCAGTTCTTC | CASSEHRSIYNEQFF | TRBJ2-1 | few | - | TRBV10-1
TGCAGTGCTAGGGCCGGGTATTACAATGAGCAGTTCTTC | CSARAGYYNEQFF | TRBJ2-1 | many | - | TRBV20-1
TGTGCCAGCAGCCAGGGACAGATCTACGAGGAGCAGTACTTC | CASSQGQIYEEQYF | TRBJ2-7 | - | TRBD1 | TRBV3-1
TGTGCCAGCCCATTGAGTGCCCCAATCGGAGACACCATATATTTT | CASPLSAPIGDTIYF | TRBJ1-3 | - | - | TRBV7-9
TGCGCCAGCAGCCAAAGGGTGCAGGGTACCTACGAGCAGTACTTC | CASSQRVQGTYEQYF | TRBJ2-7 | - | - | TRBV4-1
TGCGCCAGCAGCCCGGACTGGAGGTACCAAGAGACCCAGTACTTC | CASSPDWRYQETQYF | TRBJ2-5 | many | - | TRBV5-1
TGTGCCAGCAGTACCCGGCGACTAGCGGGACCCACAGATACGCAGTATTTT | CASSTRRLAGPTDTQYF | TRBJ2-3 | few | TRBD2 | TRBV28
TGTGCCAGTCGGACAGGCCCAACTCAGCCCCAGCATTTT | CASRTGPTQPQHF | TRBJ1-5 | few | TRBD1 | TRBV12-3/TRBV12-4
TGCGCCAGCAGCTTGCGGCACCCGCTTAAGGACGAGCAGTACTTC | CASSLRHPLKDEQYF | TRBJ2-7 | many | - | TRBV5-1
TGCGCCAGCAGCTTCTCGGGACGGGGGACTGAAGCTTTCTTT | CASSFSGRGTEAFF | TRBJ1-1 | many | - | TRBV5-1
TGCAGTGCTCTTAGAGGACTAGCGGGAGGGCCGCCGGATCCGGTTAATTACAATGAGCAGTTCTTC | CSALRGLAGGPPDPVNYNEQFF | TRBJ2-1 | few | TRBD2 | TRBV20-1
TGTGCCATCAGTGGCGCTAGCGGGATCTATGAGCAGTTCTTC | CAISGASGIYEQFF | TRBJ2-1 | many | TRBD2 | TRBV10-3
TGCAGTGCTATCAAACCGGGACGGGAGACCCAGTACTTC | CSAIKPGRETQYF | TRBJ2-5 | - | - | TRBV20-1
TGTGCCAGCAGTCCTAGCGGGAGGATTTACAATGAGCAGTTCTTC | CASSPSGRIYNEQFF | TRBJ2-1 | few | TRBD2 | TRBV12-3/TRBV12-4
TGTGCCACCAGTGATTTGGGAGAGACCCAGTACTTC | CATSDLGETQYF | TRBJ2-5 | many | - | TRBV24-1
TGTGCCAGCAGCTCCGGGACAGGGGGTCAGACCCAGTACTTC | CASSSGTGGQTQYF | TRBJ2-5 | - | TRBD1 | TRBV7-2
TGTGCCAGCAGCTTACAAATTGGCTTTGTGTCGGGAAGGGCTACCTCCGAGCAGTACTTC | CASSLQIGFVSGRATSEQYF | TRBJ2-7 | many | - | TRBV7-8
TGTGCCATCAGTGAGTCCCCGGGACTAGCGGGATCCTACGAGCAGTACTTC | CAISESPGLAGSYEQYF | TRBJ2-7 | many | TRBD2 | TRBV10-3
TGCGCCAGCAGCTTGGACAAACCGATGAACACTGAAGCTTTCTTT | CASSLDKPMNTEAFF | TRBJ1-1 | many | - | TRBV5-1
TGCAGCGTTGAAGATCCGGGGCGGTCCTACGAGCAGTACTTC | CSVEDPGRSYEQYF | TRBJ2-7 | many | - | TRBV29-1
TGTGCCAGCAGCTTAGTGCCAGGGGACATGAACACTGAAGCTTTCTTT | CASSLVPGDMNTEAFF | TRBJ1-1 | - | - | TRBV7-2
TGTGCCAGCTCACCGGTCACAGATACGCAGTATTTT | CASSPVTDTQYF | TRBJ2-3 | many | - | TRBV18
TGCGCCAGCAGCTCCGCAAACACTGAAGCTTTCTTT | CASSSANTEAFF | TRBJ1-1 | many | - | TRBV5-1
TGCAGTGCTCCACGGGTCGCGGGACCTGACAATGAGCAGTTCTTC | CSAPRVAGPDNEQFF | TRBJ2-1 | - | - | TRBV20-1
TGCAGTGCTACCCCGTGGGACAGGGCAGTCTATGGCTACACCTTC | CSATPWDRAVYGYTF | TRBJ1-2 | many | TRBD1 | TRBV20-1
TGTGCCAGCAGCTTCCGGACTAGCGGGAGCTTCGTCCACGAGCAGTTCTTC | CASSFRTSGSFVHEQFF | TRBJ2-1 | many | TRBD2 | TRBV7-6
TGTGCCAGCAGCGACAAAAGTGGGGGAGATACGCAGTATTTT | CASSDKSGGDTQYF | TRBJ2-3 | - | - | TRBV7-2
TGCAGCGTTGCAAAGGACGACACAGATACGCAGTATTTT | CSVAKDDTDTQYF | TRBJ2-3 | many | - | TRBV29-1
TGTGCCACCAGCAGATCGGGGACGGGTAATGAAAAACTGTTTTTT | CATSRSGTGNEKLFF | TRBJ1-4 | many | - | TRBV15
TGCAGTGCCCAAACCGCGGACAGAATGAATGAAAAACTGTTTTTT | CSAQTADRMNEKLFF | TRBJ1-4 | few | - | TRBV20-1
TGTGCCAGCAGCTTACTAGCGGGAATGGATACGCAGTATTTT | CASSLLAGMDTQYF | TRBJ2-3 | many | TRBD2 | TRBV11-2
TGTGCCAGCAGTGAGACAACGAGCGGGCCCACAGATACGCAGTATTTT | CASSETTSGPTDTQYF | TRBJ2-3 | few | - | TRBV12-3/TRBV12-4
TGCAGTGCTGCTAGGACAGGATTCACAGATACGCAGTATTTT | CSAARTGFTDTQYF | TRBJ2-3 | many | TRBD1 | TRBV20-1
TGTGCCAGTAGGGCAGATAGCAATCAGCCCCAGCATTTT | CASRADSNQPQHF | TRBJ1-5 | few | - | TRBV19